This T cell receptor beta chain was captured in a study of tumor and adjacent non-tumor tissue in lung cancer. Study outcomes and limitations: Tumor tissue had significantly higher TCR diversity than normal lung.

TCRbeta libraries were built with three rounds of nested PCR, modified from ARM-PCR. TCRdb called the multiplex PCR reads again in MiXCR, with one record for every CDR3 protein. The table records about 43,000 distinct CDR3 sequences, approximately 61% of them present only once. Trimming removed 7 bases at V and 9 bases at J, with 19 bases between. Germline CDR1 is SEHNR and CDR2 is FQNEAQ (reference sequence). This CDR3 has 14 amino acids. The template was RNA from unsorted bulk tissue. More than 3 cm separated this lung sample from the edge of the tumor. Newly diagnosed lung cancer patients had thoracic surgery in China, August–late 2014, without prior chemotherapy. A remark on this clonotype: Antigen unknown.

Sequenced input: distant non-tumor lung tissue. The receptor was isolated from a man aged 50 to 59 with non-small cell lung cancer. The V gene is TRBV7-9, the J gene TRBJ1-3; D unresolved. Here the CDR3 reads CASNFLGELGTIYF. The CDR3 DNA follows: TGTGCCAGCAACTTCCTGGGCGAGTTGGGCACCATATATTTT.